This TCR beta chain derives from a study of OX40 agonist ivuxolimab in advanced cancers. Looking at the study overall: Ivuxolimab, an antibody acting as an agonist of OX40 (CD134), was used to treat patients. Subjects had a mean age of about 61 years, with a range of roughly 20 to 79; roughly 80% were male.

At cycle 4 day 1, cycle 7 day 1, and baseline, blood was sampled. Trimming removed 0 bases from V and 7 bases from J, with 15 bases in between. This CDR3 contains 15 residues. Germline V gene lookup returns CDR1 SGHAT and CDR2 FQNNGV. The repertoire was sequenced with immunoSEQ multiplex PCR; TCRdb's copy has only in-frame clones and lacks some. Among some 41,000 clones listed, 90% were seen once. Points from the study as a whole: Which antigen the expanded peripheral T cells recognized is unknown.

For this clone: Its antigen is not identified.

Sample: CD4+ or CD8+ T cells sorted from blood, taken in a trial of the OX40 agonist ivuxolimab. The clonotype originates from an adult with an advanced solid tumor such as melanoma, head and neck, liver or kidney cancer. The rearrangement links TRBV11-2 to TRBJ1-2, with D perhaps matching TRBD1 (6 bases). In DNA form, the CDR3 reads TGTGCCAGCAGCTTAGATCTTGGGGGGCTGGGTGGCTACACCTTC. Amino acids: CASSLDLGGLGGYTF.